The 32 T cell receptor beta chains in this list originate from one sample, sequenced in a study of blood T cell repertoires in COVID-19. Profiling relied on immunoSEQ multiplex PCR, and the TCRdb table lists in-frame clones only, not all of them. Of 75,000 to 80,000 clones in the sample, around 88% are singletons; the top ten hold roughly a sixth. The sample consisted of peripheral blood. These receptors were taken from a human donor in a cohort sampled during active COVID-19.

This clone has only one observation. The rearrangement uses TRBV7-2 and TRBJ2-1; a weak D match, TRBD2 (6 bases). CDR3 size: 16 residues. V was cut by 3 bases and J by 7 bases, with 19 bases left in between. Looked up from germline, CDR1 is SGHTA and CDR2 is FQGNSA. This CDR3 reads CASSFQRVISGNEQFF. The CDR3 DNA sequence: TGTGCCAGCAGCTTTCAGCGGGTCATATCGGGGAATGAGCAGTTCTTC.

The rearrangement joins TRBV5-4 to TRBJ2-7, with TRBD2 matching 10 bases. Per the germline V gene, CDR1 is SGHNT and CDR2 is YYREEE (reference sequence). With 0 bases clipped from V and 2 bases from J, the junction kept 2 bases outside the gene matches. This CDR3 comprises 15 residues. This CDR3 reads CASSLGSGGTYEQYF. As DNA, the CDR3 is TGTGCCAGCAGCTTGGGTAGCGGGGGGACCTACGAGCAGTACTTC.

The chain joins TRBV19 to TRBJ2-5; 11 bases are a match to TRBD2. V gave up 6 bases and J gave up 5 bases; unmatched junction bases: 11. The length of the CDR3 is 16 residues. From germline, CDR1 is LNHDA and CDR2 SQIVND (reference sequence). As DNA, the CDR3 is TGTGCCAGTAGCAAGACTAGCGGGAACACGAGGGAGACCCAGTACTTC. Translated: CASSKTSGNTRETQYF.

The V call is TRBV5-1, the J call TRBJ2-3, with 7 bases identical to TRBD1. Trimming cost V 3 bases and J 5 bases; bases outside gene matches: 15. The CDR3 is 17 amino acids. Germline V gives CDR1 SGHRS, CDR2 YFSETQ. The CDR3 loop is CASSSLGQATSGDTQYF. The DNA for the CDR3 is TGCGCCAGCAGCTCCTTAGGACAGGCCACCTCGGGAGATACGCAGTATTTT.

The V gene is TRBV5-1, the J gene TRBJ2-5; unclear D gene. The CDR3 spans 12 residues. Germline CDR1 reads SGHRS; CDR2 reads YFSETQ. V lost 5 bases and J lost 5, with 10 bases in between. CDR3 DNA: TGCGCCAGCAGGCGCGAACGGGAGACCCAGTACTTC. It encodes CASRRERETQYF.

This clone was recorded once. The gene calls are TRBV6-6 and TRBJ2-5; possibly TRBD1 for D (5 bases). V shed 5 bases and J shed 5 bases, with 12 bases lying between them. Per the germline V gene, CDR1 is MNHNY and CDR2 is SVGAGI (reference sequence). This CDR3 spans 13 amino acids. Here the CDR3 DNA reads TGTGCCAGCAGTCAAGGGGCTCTGGAGACCCAGTACTTC. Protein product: CASSQGALETQYF.

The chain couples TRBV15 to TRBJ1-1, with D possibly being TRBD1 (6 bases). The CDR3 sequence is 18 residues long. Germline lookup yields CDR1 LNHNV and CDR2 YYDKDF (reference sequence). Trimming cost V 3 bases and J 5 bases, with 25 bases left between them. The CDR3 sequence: CATSSVGRGGDRGTEAFF. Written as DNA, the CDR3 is TGTGCCACCAGCAGTGTCGGCAGGGGAGGGGATAGGGGGACTGAAGCTTTCTTT.

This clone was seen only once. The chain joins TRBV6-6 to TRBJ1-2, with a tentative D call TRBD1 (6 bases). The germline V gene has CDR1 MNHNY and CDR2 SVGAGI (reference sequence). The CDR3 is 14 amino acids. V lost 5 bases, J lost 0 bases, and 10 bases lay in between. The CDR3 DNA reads TGTGCCAGCAGTCCAGGGGATTCTAACTATGGCTACACCTTC. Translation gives CASSPGDSNYGYTF.

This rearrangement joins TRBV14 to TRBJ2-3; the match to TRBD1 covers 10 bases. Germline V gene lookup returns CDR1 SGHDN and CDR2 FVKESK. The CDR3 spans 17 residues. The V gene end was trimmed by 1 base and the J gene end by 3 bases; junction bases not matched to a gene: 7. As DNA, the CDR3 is TGTGCCAGCAGCCAAGTGGGACCGGGACAGGGGACAGATACGCAGTATTTT. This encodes CASSQVGPGQGTDTQYF.

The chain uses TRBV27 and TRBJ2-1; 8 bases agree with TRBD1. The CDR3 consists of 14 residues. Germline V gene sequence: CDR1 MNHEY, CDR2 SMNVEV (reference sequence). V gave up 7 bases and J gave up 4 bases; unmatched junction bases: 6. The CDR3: CASKPDRGYNEQFF. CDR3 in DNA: TGTGCCAGCAAACCCGACAGGGGTTACAATGAGCAGTTCTTC.

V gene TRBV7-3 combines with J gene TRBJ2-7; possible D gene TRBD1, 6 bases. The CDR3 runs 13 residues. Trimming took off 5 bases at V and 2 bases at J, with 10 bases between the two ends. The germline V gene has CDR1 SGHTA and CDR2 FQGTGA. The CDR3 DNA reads TGTGCCAGCAGCAAACAGGGTACCTACGAGCAGTACTTC. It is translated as CASSKQGTYEQYF. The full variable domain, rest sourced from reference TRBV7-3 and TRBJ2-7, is GAGVSQTPSNKVTEKGKYVELRCDPISGHTALYWYRQSLGQGPEFLIYFQGTGAADDSGLPNDRFFAVRPEGSVSTLKIQRTERGDSAVYLCASSKQGTYEQYFGPGTRLTVT.

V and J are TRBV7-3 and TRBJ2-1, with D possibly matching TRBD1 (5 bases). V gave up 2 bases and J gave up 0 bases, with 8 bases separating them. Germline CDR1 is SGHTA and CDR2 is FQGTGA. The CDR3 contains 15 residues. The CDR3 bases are TGTGCCAGCAGCTTAGGGGCCAGCTCCTACAATGAGCAGTTCTTC. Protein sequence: CASSLGASSYNEQFF.

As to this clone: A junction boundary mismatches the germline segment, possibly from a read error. Here the CDR3 reads CASSLGAGTNSPLHF. Here the CDR3 DNA reads TGTGCCAGCAGTTTAGGGGCGGGTACCAATTCACCCCTCCACTTT. The chain uses TRBV7-9 and TRBJ1-6, with a weak D call TRBD1 (5 bases). The CDR3 is 15 amino acids. Germline CDR1 reads SEHNR; CDR2 reads FQNEAQ (reference sequence).

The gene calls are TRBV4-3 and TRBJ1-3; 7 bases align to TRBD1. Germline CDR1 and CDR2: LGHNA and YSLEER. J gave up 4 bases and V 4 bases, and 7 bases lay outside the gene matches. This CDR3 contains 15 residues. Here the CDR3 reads CASSPLTGPGNTIYF. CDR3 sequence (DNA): TGCGCCAGCAGCCCCTTGACAGGGCCCGGAAACACCATATATTTT.

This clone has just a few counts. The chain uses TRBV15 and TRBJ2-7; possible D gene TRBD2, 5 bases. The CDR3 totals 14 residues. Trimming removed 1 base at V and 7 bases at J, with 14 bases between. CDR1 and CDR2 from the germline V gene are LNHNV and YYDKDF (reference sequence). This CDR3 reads CATSRVGGIGEQYF. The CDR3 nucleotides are TGTGCCACCAGCAGAGTAGGAGGAATAGGGGAGCAGTACTTC.

CDR3 region: CASSQITSGVNTGELFF. As DNA, the CDR3 is TGCGCCAGCAGCCAGATTACTAGCGGGGTGAACACCGGGGAGCTGTTTTTT. V and J are TRBV4-1 and TRBJ2-2, with TRBD2 matching over 10 bases. Per the germline V gene, CDR1 is MGHRA and CDR2 is YSYEKL. V shed 3 bases, J shed 1 base, and the junction held 5 bases outside the gene matches. CDR3 size: 17 residues.

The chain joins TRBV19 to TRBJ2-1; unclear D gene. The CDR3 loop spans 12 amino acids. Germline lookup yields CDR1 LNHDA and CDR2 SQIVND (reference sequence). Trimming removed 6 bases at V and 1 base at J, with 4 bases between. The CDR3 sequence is CASSPSYNEQFF. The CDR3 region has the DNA TGTGCCAGTAGCCCTTCCTACAATGAGCAGTTCTTC.

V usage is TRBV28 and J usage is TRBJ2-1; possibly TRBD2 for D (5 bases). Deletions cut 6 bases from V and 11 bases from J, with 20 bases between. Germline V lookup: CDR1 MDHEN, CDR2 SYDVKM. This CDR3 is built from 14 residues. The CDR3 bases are TGTGCCAGCAGGGGAGTCAACGGACCCAGTAAGCAGTTCTTC. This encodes CASRGVNGPSKQFF.

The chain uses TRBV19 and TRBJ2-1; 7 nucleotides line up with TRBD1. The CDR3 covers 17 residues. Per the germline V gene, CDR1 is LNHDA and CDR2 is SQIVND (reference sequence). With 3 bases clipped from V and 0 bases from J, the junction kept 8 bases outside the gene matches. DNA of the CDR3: TGTGCCAGTAGTATTCAAGCAGGGGGTGTCTCCTACAATGAGCAGTTCTTC. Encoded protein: CASSIQAGGVSYNEQFF.

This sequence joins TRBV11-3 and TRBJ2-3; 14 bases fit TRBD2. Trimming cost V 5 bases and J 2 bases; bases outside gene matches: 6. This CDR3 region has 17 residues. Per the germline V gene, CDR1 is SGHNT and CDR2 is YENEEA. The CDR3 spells CASSPRLAGGTTDTQYF. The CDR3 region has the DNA TGTGCCAGCAGCCCAAGACTAGCGGGGGGGACCACAGATACGCAGTATTTT.

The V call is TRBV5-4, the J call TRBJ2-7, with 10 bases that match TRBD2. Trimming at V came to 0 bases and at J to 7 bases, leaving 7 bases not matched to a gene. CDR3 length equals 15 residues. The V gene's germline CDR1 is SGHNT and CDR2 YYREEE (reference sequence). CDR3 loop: CASSLAAGGFREQYF. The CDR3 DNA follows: TGTGCCAGCAGCTTGGCAGCGGGGGGGTTTAGGGAGCAGTACTTC.

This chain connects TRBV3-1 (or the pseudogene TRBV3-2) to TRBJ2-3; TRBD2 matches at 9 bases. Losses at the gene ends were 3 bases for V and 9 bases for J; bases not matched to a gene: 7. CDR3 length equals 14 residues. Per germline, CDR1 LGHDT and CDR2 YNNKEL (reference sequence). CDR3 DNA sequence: TGTGCCAGCAGCCAGGTTGGCGGGAGGGCAACGCAGTATTTT. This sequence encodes CASSQVGGRATQYF.

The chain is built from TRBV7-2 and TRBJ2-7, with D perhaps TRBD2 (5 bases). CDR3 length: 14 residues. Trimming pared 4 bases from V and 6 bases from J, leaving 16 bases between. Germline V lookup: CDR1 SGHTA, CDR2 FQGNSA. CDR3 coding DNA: TGTGCCAGCAGCTATGGCGGGTCTGTCCGCGAGCAGTACTTC. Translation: CASSYGGSVREQYF.

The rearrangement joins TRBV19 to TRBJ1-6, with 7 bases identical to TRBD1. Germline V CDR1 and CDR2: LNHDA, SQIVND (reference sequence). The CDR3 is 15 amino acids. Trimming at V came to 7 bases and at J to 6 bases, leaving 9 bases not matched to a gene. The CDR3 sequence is CASTMDRFGNSPLHF. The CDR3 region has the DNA TGTGCCAGTACCATGGACAGGTTCGGTAATTCACCCCTCCACTTT.

The CDR3 region has the DNA TGTGCCAGCAGGACCTGGAACAGGAAAAACATTCAGTACTTC. Protein: CASRTWNRKNIQYF. The genes are TRBV5-6 and TRBJ2-4; a possible D gene is TRBD1 (5 bases). V lost 5 bases and J lost 4, with 13 bases in between. The germline CDR1 and CDR2 sequences are SGHDT and YYEEEE. CDR3 length: 14 residues.

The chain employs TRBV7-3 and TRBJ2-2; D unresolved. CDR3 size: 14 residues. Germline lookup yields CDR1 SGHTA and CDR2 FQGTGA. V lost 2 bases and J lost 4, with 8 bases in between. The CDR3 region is CASSLLGSTGELFF. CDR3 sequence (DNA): TGTGCCAGCAGCTTACTAGGCAGCACCGGGGAGCTGTTTTTT.

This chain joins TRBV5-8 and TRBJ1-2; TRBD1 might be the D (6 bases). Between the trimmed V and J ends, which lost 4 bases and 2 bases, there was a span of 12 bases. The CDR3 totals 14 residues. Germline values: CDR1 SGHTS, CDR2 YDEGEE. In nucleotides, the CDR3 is TGTGCCAGCAGCCAGGTCGGACAGAACTATGGCTACACCTTC. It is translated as CASSQVGQNYGYTF.

The CDR3 is CATSDPGQPSYEQYF. As DNA, the CDR3 is TGTGCCACCAGTGACCCAGGACAGCCGTCCTACGAGCAGTACTTC. The chain joins TRBV24-1 to TRBJ2-7, with D maybe TRBD1 (6 bases). Trimming stripped 4 bases from V and 1 base from J, with 13 bases between. Germline-derived CDR1 and CDR2 are KGHDR and SFDVKD. CDR3 length: 15 residues.

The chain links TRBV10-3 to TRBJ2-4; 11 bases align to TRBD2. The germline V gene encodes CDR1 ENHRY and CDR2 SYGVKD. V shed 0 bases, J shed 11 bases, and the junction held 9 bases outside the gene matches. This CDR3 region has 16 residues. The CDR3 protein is CAISESFGTSGGFQYF. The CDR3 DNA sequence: TGTGCCATCAGTGAGTCGTTCGGGACTAGCGGAGGATTTCAGTACTTC.

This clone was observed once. The chain's CDR3 is CASSPGTGNQPQHF. The DNA for the CDR3 is TGCGCCAGCAGCCCCGGGACAGGGAATCAGCCCCAGCATTTT. The chain has TRBV5-1 and TRBJ1-5; TRBD1 matches 9 bases. After removal of 4 bases from V and 4 bases from J, the junction contained 3 bases not matched to a gene. The CDR3 spans 14 residues. In germline, CDR1 is SGHRS, CDR2 YFSETQ.

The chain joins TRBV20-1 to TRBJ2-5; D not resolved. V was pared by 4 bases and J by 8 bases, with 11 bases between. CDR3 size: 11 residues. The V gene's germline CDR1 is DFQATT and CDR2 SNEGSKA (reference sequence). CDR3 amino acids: CSATSRGTQYF. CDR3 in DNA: TGCAGTGCTACCTCTAGAGGAACCCAGTACTTC.

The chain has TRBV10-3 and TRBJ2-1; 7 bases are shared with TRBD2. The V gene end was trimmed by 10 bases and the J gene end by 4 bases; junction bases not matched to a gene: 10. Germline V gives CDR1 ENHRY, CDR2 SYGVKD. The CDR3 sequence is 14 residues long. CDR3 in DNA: TGTGCCACTCTAAAGGGAGGGAGGTACAATGAGCAGTTCTTC. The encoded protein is CATLKGGRYNEQFF.